These 15 T cell receptor beta chains were sequenced from one sample in a study of blood T cell repertoires in COVID-19. Produced via immunoSEQ multiplex PCR; TCRdb's table is partial and in-frame only. The sample has tens of thousands of clones, 70% to 90% seen once. Material: peripheral blood. Receptor source: a human donor in a cohort sampled during active COVID-19. The donor label of this sample is uncertain.

This clone has a handful of counts. This chain joins TRBV29-1 and TRBJ1-2; possibly TRBD1 for D (5 bases). This CDR3 region has 16 residues. Between the trimmed V and J ends, which lost 5 bases and 4 bases, there was a span of 23 bases. In germline, CDR1 is SQVTM, CDR2 ANQGSEA. CDR3 DNA sequence: TGCAGCGTTAAACTAGAGGGGATGGGGACTATCTATGGCTACACCTTC. Translating it yields CSVKLEGMGTIYGYTF.

V gene TRBV15 combines with J gene TRBJ1-1; perhaps TRBD1 as D (6 bases). CDR3 length: 14 amino acids. Looked up from germline, CDR1 is LNHNV and CDR2 is YYDKDF (reference sequence). With 5 bases removed from V and 2 bases from J, the gap between germline ends came to 12 bases. The CDR3 nucleotides read TGTGCCACCAGCCCTGGGACATTAAACACTGAAGCTTTCTTT. Its translation: CATSPGTLNTEAFF.

The DNA of the CDR3 is TGTGCCAGCAGCCCACAGCCTAGCGGGGGGGTCTACGAGCAGTACTTC. It specifies CASSPQPSGGVYEQYF. The chain uses TRBV9 and TRBJ2-7, with 12 bases matching TRBD2. Germline CDR1 is SGDLS and CDR2 is YYNGEE. V lost 4 bases, J lost 3 bases, and 8 bases stayed unmatched. The CDR3 is 16 amino acids.

This clone was recorded once. The V gene is TRBV18, the J gene TRBJ1-5, with 10 positions matching TRBD1. Germline V gives CDR1 KGHSH, CDR2 LQKENI. J was trimmed by 6 bases and V by 2 bases; bases with no gene match: 4. CDR3 size: 15 residues. The chain's CDR3 is CASSPSTGGVQPQHF. CDR3 DNA: TGTGCCAGCTCACCATCGACAGGGGGCGTTCAGCCCCAGCATTTT.

The chain is built from TRBV5-5 and TRBJ1-5, with D possibly being TRBD1 (5 bases). Germline values: CDR1 SGHKS, CDR2 YYEKEE (reference sequence). V lost 2 bases and J 9 bases, leaving 15 bases between the germline ends. The CDR3 consists of 14 residues. The CDR3 DNA reads TGTGCCAGCAGCTTCCCTGGGGCCACCGCGCCCCAGCATTTT. Encoded protein: CASSFPGATAPQHF.

The chain employs TRBV3-1 (or the pseudogene TRBV3-2) and TRBJ2-2; TRBD2 might be the D (7 bases). V gave up 4 bases and J gave up 5 bases, with 14 bases separating them. Germline values: CDR1 LGHDT, CDR2 YNNKEL (reference sequence). The CDR3 is 15 amino acids. The CDR3 sequence: CASSLGGARTGELFF. CDR3 nucleotide sequence: TGTGCCAGCAGCCTTGGGGGGGCGCGGACCGGGGAGCTGTTTTTT.

This clone has a single count. The gene calls are TRBV4-3 and TRBJ2-3; TRBD2 aligns across 12 bases. J gave up 6 bases and V 0 bases, and 1 base lay outside the gene matches. Germline V CDR1 and CDR2: LGHNA, YSLEER. The CDR3 is made up of 15 amino acids. The CDR3 sequence is CASSQDGLAGDTQYF. CDR3 DNA: TGCGCCAGCAGCCAAGATGGACTAGCGGGGGATACGCAGTATTTT.

This clone has a single count. The chain carries TRBV3-1 (or the pseudogene TRBV3-2) and TRBJ1-6; 10 nucleotides agree with TRBD1. The CDR3 covers 15 residues. V lost 0 bases and J lost 13; bases outside the gene matches: 6. Germline values: CDR1 LGHDT, CDR2 YNNKEL (reference sequence). The CDR3 loop reads CASSQDGQGELPLHF. The CDR3 DNA is TGTGCCAGCAGCCAAGACGGACAGGGGGAGCTTCCCCTCCACTTT.

This chain uses TRBV4-2 with TRBJ1-2, with 7 bases that match TRBD1. Germline-derived CDR1 and CDR2 are LGHNA and YNFKEQ. The CDR3 sequence is 14 residues long. Trimming took 9 bases from V and 1 from J; bases not matched to a gene: 8. The CDR3 DNA follows: TGTGCCAGTGCTGCAGGGGGTCGTAACTATGGCTACACCTTC. This sequence encodes CASAAGGRNYGYTF.

This clone came up once. The V and J genes are TRBV15 and TRBJ1-2; 7 bases map to TRBD1. Per the germline V gene, CDR1 is LNHNV and CDR2 is YYDKDF (reference sequence). With 0 bases clipped from V and 7 bases from J, the junction kept 20 bases outside the gene matches. The CDR3 is 19 amino acids. Here the CDR3 reads CATSRDLGQVGVDYFGYTF. DNA of the CDR3: TGTGCCACCAGCAGAGATCTAGGACAGGTCGGGGTCGACTATTTTGGCTACACCTTC.

V is TRBV15 and J is TRBJ1-1; D is possibly TRBD1 (5 bases). The germline V gene has CDR1 LNHNV and CDR2 YYDKDF (reference sequence). This CDR3 has 15 residues. Trimming removed 1 base from V and 1 base from J, with 10 bases in between. CDR3 coding DNA: TGTGCCACCAGCAGAGGGGGCCTACAGAACACTGAAGCTTTCTTT. This gives the protein CATSRGGLQNTEAFF.

The V and J genes are TRBV5-4 and TRBJ2-2; possibly TRBD1 for D (6 bases). Germline V lookup: CDR1 SGHNT, CDR2 YYREEE (reference sequence). The V end lost 1 base, the J end lost 4 bases, and 11 bases lay between the germline ends. CDR3 size: 15 residues. CDR3 DNA: TGTGCCAGCAGCTTGATGACAGGCAGCACCGGGGAGCTGTTTTTT. This gives the protein CASSLMTGSTGELFF.

The J gene is TRBJ2-3, the V gene TRBV18, with 7 bases lining up with TRBD2. Germline V gene data show CDR1 as KGHSH and CDR2 as LQKENI. With V trimmed by 3 bases and J by 1 base, 10 bases remained unmatched. The CDR3 is 17 amino acids. CDR3 sequence (DNA): TGTGCCAGCTCACCCTTGACTAGCTCCCGGGGCACAGATACGCAGTATTTT. It specifies CASSPLTSSRGTDTQYF.

This clone has more than one count but fewer than ten. The V call is TRBV7-2, the J call TRBJ2-5, with 13 bases fitting TRBD2. Germline CDR1 is SGHTA and CDR2 is FQGNSA. CDR3 length: 17 residues. The V segment lost 4 bases and the J segment 2 bases; nucleotides outside the gene matches: 7. Here the CDR3 reads CASSSGTSGALQETQYF. The CDR3 DNA reads as TGTGCCAGCAGCTCCGGGACTAGCGGGGCCCTTCAAGAGACCCAGTACTTC.

V gene TRBV2 combines with J gene TRBJ1-6; D is possibly TRBD1 (5 bases). Germline CDR1 reads SNHLY; CDR2 reads FYNNEI. The CDR3 has 15 amino acids. Trimming cost V 1 base and J 6 bases, with 10 bases left between them. The CDR3 region has the DNA TGTGCCAGCAGTGAAGAGGGGATCTTTAATTCACCCCTCCACTTT. It specifies CASSEEGIFNSPLHF. Together with reference TRBV2 and TRBJ1-6, the CDR3 gives the full variable domain: EPEVTQTPSHQVTQMGQEVILRCVPISNHLYFYWYRQILGQKVEFLVSFYNNEISEKSEIFDDQFSVERPDGSNFTLKIRSTKLEDSAMYFCASSEEGIFNSPLHFGNGTRLTVT.